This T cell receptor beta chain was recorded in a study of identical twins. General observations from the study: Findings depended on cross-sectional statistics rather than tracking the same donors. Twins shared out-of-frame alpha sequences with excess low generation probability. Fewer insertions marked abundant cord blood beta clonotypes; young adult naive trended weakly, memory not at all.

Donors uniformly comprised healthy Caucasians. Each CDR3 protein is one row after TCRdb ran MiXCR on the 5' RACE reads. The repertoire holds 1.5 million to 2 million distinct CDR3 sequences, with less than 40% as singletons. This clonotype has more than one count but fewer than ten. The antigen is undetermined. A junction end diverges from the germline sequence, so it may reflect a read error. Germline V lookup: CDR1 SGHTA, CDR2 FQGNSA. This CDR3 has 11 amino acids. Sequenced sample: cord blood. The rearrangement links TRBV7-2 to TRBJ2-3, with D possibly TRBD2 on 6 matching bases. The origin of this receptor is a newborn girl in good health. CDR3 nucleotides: TGTGCCGGCAGCGGGACAGATACGCAGTATTTT. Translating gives CAGSGTDTQYF.